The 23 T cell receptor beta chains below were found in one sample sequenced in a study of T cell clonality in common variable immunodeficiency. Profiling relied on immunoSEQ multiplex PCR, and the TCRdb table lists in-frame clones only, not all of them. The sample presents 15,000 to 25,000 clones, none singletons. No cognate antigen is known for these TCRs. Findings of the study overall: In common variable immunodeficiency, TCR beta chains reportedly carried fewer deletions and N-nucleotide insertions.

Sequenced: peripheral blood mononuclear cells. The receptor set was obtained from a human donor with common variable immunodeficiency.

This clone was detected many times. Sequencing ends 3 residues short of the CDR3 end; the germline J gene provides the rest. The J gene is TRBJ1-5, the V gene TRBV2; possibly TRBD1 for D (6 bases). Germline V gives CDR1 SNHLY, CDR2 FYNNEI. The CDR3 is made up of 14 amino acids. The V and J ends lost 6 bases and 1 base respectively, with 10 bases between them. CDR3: CASSRDNSNQPQHF. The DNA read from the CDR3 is TGTGCCAGCAGCCGGGACAACAGCAATCAGCCC.

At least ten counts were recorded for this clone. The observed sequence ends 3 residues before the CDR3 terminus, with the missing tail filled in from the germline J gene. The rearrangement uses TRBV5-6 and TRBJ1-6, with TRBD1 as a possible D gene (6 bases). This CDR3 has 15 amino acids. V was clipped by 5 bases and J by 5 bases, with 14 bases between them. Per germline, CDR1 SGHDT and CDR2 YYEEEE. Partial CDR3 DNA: TGTGCCAGCAGTTTCCGGGACACCGATAATTCACCC. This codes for CASSFRDTDNSP. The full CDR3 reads CASSFRDTDNSPLHF.

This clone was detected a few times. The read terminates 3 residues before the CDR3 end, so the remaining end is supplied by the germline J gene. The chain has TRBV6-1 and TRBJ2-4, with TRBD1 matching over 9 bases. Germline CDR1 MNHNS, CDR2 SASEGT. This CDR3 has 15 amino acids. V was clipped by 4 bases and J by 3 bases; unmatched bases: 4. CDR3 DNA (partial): TGTGCCAGCAGTGGGGACAGGGCCGGCAAAAACATT. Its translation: CASSGDRAGKNI. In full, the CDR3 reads CASSGDRAGKNIQYF.

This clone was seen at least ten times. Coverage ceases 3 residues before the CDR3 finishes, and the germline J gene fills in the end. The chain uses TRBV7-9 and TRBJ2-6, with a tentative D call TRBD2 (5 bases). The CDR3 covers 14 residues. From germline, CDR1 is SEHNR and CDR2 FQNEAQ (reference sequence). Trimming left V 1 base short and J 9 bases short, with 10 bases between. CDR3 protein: CASSLGLAGNVLTF. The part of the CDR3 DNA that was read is TGTGCCAGCAGCTTAGGCCTAGCCGGCAACGTC.

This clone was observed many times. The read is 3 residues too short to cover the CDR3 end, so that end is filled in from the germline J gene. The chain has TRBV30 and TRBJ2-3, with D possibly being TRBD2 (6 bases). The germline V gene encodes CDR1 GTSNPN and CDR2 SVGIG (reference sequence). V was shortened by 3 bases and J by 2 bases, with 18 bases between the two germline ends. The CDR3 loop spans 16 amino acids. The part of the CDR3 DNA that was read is TGTGCCTGGAGGCCCCACGGCGCGGGGCACACAGATACG. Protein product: CAWRPHGAGHTDT. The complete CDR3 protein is CAWRPHGAGHTDTQYF.

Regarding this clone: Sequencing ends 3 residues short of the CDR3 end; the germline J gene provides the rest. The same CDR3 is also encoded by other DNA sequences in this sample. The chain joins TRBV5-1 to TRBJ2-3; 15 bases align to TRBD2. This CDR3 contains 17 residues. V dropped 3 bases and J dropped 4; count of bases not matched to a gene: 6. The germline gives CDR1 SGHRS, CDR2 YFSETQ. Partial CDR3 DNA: TGCGCCAGCAGCTCGGGACTAGCGGGAGGATGGCCAGATACG. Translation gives CASSSGLAGGWPDT. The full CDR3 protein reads CASSSGLAGGWPDTQYF.

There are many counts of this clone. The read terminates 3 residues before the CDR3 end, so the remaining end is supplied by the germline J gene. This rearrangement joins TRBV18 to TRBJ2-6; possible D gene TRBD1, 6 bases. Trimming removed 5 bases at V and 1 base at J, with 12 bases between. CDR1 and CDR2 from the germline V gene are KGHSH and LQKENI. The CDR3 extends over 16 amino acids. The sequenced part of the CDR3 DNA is TGTGCCAGCTCAGCTCAGGGGCGGTCTGGGGCCAACGTC. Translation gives CASSAQGRSGANV. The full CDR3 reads CASSAQGRSGANVLTF.

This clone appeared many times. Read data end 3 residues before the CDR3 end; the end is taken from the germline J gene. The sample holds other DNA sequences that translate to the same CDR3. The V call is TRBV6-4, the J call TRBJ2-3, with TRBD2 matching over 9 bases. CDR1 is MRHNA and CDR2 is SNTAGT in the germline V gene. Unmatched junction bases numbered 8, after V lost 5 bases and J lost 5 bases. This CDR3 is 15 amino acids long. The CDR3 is CASSWGLTSGDTQYF. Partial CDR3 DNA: TGTGCCAGCAGTTGGGGACTGACTAGCGGAGATACG.

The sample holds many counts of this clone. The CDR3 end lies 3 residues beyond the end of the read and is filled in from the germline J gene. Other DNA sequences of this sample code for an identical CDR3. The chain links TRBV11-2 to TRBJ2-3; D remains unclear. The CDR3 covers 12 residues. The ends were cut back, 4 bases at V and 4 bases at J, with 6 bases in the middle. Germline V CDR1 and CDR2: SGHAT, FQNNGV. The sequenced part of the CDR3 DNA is TGTGCCAGCAGCTCCCCTTCAGATACG. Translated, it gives CASSSPSDT. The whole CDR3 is CASSSPSDTQYF.

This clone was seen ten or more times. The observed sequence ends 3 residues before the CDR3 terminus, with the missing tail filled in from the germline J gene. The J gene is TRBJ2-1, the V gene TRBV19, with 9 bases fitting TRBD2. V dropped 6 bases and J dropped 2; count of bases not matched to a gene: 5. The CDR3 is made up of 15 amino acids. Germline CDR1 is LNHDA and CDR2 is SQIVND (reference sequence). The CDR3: CASSLSGRTYNEQFF. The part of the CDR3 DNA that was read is TGTGCCAGTAGCCTTAGCGGGAGAACCTACAATGAG.

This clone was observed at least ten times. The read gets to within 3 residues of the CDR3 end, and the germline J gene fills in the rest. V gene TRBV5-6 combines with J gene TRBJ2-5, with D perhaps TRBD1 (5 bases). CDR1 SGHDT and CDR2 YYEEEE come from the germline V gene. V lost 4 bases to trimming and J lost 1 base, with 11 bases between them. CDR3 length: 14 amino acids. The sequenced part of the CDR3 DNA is TGTGCCAGCAGCCGAACTCAGGGCCAAGAGACC. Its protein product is CASSRTQGQET. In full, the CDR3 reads CASSRTQGQETQYF.

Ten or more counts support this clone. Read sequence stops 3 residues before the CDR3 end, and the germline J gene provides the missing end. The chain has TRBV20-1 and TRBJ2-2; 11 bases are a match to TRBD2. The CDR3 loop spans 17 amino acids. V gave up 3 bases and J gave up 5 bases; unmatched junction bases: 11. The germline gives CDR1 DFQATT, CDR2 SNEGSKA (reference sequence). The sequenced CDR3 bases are TGCAGTGCTAGGGGGACCCTAGCGGGAGGCGGGACCGGGGAG. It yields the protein CSARGTLAGGGTGE. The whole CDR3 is CSARGTLAGGGTGELFF.

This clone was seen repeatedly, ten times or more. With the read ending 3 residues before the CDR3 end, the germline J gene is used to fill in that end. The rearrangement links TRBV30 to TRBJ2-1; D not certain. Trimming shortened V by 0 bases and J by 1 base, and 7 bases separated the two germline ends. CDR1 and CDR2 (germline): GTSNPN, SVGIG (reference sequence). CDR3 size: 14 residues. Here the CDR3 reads CAWSVGYSYNEQFF. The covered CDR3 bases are TGTGCCTGGAGTGTGGGCTATTCCTACAATGAG.

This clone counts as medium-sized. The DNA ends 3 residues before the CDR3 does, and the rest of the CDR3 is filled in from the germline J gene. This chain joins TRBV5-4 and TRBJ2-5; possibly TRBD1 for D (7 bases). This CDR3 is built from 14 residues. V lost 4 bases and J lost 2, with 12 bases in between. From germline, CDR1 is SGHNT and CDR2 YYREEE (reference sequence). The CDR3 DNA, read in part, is TGTGCCAGCAGCCCGGCGGGACAGCAAGAGACC. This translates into CASSPAGQQET. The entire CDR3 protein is CASSPAGQQETQYF.

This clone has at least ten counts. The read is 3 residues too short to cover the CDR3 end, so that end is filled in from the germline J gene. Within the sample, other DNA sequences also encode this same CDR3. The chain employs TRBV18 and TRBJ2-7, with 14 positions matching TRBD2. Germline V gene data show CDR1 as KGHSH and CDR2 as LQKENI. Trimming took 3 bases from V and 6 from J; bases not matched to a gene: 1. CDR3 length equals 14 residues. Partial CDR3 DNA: TGTGCCAGCTCACCGGGACTAGCGGGAGTCGAG. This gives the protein CASSPGLAGVE. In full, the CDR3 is CASSPGLAGVEQYF.

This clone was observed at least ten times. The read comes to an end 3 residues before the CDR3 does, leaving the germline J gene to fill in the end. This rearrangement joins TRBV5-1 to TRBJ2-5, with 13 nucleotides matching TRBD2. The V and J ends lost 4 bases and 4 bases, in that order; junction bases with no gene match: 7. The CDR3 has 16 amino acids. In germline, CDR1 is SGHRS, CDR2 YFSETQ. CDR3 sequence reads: CASSPTSGRAGETQYF. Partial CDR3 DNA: TGCGCCAGCAGCCCTACTAGCGGGAGGGCCGGAGAGACC.

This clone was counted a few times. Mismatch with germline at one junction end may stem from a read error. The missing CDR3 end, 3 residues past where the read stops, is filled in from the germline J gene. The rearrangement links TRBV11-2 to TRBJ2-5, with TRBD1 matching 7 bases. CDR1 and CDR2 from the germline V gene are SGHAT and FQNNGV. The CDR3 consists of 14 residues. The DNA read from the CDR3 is TGTGCCAGCAGCGCCCAGACAGGGCAAGGGACC. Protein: CASSAQTGQGT. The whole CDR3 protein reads CASSAQTGQGTQYF. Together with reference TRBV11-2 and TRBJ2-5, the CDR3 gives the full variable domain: EAGVAQSPRYKIIEKRQSVAFWCNPISGHATLYWYQQILGQGPKLLIQFQNNGVVDDSQLPKDRFSAERLKGVDSTLKIQPAKLEDSAVYLCASSAQTGQGTQYFGPGTRLLVL.

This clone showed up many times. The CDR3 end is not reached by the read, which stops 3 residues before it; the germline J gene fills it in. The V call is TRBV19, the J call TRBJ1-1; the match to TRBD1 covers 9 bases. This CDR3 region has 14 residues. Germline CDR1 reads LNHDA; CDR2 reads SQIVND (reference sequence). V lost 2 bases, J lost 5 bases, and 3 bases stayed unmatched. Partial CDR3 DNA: TGTGCCAGTAGTATACAGACAGGGGGGACTGAA. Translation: CASSIQTGGTE. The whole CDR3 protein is CASSIQTGGTEAFF.

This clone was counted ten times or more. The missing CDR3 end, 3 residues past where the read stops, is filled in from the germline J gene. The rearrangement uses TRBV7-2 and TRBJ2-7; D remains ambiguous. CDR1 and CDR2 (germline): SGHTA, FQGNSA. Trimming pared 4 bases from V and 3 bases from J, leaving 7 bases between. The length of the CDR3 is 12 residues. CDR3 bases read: TGTGCCAGCAGCTGGGCCCTCTACGAG. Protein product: CASSWALYE. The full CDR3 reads CASSWALYEQYF.

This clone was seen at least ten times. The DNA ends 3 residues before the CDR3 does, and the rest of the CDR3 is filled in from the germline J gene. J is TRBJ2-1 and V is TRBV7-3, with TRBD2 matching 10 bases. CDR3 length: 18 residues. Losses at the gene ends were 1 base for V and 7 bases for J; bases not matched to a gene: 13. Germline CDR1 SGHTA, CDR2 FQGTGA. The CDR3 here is CASSLKLVQREGRNEQFF. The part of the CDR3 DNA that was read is TGTGCCAGCAGCTTAAAACTTGTTCAGCGGGAGGGCCGAAATGAG.

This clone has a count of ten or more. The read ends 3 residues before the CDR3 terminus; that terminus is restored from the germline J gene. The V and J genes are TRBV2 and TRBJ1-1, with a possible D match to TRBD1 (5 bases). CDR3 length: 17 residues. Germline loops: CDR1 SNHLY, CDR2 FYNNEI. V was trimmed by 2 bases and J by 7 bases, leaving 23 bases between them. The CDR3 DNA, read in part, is TGTGCCAGCAGTGAAAGGGGTCGGGAGGTTCTTGTGGGTGAA. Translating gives CASSERGREVLVGE. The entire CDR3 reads CASSERGREVLVGEAFF.

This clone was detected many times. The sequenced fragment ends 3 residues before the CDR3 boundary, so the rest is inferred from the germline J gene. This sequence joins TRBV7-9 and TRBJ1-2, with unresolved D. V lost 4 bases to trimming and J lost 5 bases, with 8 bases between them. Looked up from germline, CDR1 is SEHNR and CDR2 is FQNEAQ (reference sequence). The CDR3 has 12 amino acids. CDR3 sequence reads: CASSSDFYGYTF. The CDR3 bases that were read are TGTGCCAGCAGCTCGGACTTTTATGGC.

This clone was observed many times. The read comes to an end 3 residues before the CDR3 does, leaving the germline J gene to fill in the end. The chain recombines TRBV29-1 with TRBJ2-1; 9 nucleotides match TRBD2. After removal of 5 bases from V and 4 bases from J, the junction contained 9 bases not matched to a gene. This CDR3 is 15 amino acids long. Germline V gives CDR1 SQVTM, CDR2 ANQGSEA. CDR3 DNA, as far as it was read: TGCAGCGTTTACGAGGGCGGGAGGGGGTACAATGAG. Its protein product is CSVYEGGRGYNE. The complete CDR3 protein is CSVYEGGRGYNEQFF.